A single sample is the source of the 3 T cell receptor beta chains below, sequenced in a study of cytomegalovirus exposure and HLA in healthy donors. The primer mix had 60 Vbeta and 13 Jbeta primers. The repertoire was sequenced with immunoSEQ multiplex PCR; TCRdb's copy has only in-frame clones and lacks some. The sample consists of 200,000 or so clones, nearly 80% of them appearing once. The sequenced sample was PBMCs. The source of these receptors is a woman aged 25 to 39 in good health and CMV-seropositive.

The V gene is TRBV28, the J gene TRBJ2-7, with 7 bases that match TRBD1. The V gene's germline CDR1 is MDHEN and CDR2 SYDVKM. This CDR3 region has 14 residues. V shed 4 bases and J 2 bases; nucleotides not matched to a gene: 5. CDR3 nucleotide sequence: TGTGCCAGCAGTTCTCATGACAGGGCCTACGAGCAGTACTTC. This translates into CASSSHDRAYEQYF.

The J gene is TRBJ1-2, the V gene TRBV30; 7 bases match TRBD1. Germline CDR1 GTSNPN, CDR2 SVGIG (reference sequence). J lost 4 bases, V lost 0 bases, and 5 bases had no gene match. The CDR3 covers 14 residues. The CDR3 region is CAWSVTGTFYGYTF. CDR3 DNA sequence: TGTGCCTGGAGTGTGACAGGGACTTTCTATGGCTACACCTTC.

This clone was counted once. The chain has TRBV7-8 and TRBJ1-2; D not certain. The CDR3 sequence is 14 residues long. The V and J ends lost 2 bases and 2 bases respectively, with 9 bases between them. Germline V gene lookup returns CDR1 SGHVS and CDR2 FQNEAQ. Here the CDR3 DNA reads TGTGCCAGCAGCTTACGGCCGGGAAACTATGGCTACACCTTC. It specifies CASSLRPGNYGYTF. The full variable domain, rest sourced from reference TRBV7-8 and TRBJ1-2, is GAGVSQSPRYKVAKRGQDVALRCDPISGHVSLFWYQQALGQGPEFLTYFQNEAQLDKSGLPSDRFFAERPEGSVSTLKIQRTQQEDSAVYLCASSLRPGNYGYTFGSGTRLTVV.